What follows describes a single TCR beta chain. The antigen is not known. This sample is part of a study of shared clonotypes between healthy human individuals. For the study at large: Participating donors consisted of a couple of women and a few men aged 18 to 49. Broader study findings: Rarefaction revealed incomplete sorted-subset sequencing despite large depth. Shared clonotypes across all four donors exceeded non-shared ones in generation probability.

Cells designated naive CD8 were CD45RO-negative and were positively selected for CCR7, with terminally differentiated effector memory CD45RA+ cells excluded. Recent acute infections and vaccinations were absent in the healthy HIV-negative adult donors. Germline loops: CDR1 WSHSY, CDR2 SAAADI. The CDR3 covers 16 residues. V was shortened by 6 bases and J by 1 base, with 18 bases between the two germline ends. Method: immunoSEQ multiplex PCR; TCRdb's copy keeps in-frame clones and lacks some. The profile shows 1.5 million to 2.5 million clones, less than 95% of them singletons. This TCR was sampled from a young man in good health. Sequences were obtained from naive CD8+ T cells sorted from blood. The rearrangement uses TRBV10-2 and TRBJ1-2; no clear D gene. CDR3 protein: CASSEGLSTFNYGYTF. In nucleotides, the CDR3 is TGCGCCAGCAGCGAAGGACTGTCGACCTTTAACTATGGCTACACCTTC.